Below, one T cell receptor beta chain is given with its context. Assay used: immunoSEQ multiplex PCR; TCRdb lists only in-frame clones, some missing. The sample records roughly 53,000 clones, just over 85% being singletons. This specimen comes from a study of blood T cell repertoires in COVID-19. Study in general: Researchers got acute and convalescent COVID-19 samples from the United States, Italy and Spain.

Trimming stripped 5 bases from V and 2 bases from J, with 13 bases between. Germline V gives CDR1 SGHRS, CDR2 YFSETQ. This CDR3 comprises 14 residues. The V gene is TRBV5-1, the J gene TRBJ2-5; D is perhaps TRBD1 (6 bases). The receptor's source is a human donor in a cohort sampled during active COVID-19. The sequenced sample consisted of peripheral blood. The CDR3 is CASRQGPGQETQYF. The CDR3 bases are TGCGCCAGCAGACAGGGTCCCGGACAAGAGACCCAGTACTTC.